These T cell receptor beta chains were read from a single sample in a study of neoadjuvant anti-PD-1 for oral cavity cancer. The table came from immunoSEQ multiplex PCR; TCRdb's copy has only in-frame clones and leaves some out. The repertoire holds about 23,000 clones, with 27% as singletons. The input for sequencing was tumor tissue, taken after nivolumab (anti-PD-1) treatment. The receptors come from a person aged 35-80 years with oral cavity squamous cell carcinoma. Both conserved end residues are part of each CDR3. Fields, in order: CDR3 length, D gene, clone size, V gene, J gene, CDR3 protein, CDR3 DNA. The D gene is left open where the match is weak. Part of the rows lack a size; the others show once, few, many or a class for expanded clones.

14,NA,NA,TRBV28,TRBJ1-2,CASSSLRQSYGYTF,TGTGCCAGCAGTTCACTCCGACAGTCCTATGGCTACACCTTC
19,NA,few,TRBV19,TRBJ2-2,CASSMKRLSALGDTGELFF,TGTGCCAGTAGTATGAAGAGGTTGTCAGCCCTCGGGGACACCGGGGAGCTGTTTTTT
15,TRBD1,few,TRBV29-1,TRBJ2-2,CSVESRQGVAGELFF,TGCAGCGTTGAGTCGCGGCAGGGGGTCGCCGGGGAGCTGTTTTTT
13,NA,medium-sized,TRBV11-2,TRBJ1-2,CASSLLTVDGYTF,TGTGCCAGCAGCTTACTGACAGTGGATGGCTACACCTTC
13,NA,NA,TRBV28,TRBJ2-5,CASRGLPEETQYF,TGTGCCAGCAGGGGGCTCCCCGAAGAGACCCAGTACTTC
13,NA,NA,TRBV5-1,TRBJ1-1,CASSLTGDTEAFF,TGCGCCAGCAGCTTGACAGGAGACACTGAAGCTTTCTTT
14,TRBD2,NA,TRBV6-4,TRBJ2-1,CASSRTSGGNEQFF,TGTGCCAGCTCCCGGACTAGCGGGGGCAATGAGCAGTTCTTC
13,NA,NA,TRBV2,TRBJ1-1,CASSGQGNTEAFF,TGTGCCAGCAGTGGTCAGGGGAACACTGAAGCTTTCTTT
14,NA,few,TRBV15,TRBJ1-2,CATSRPGFNYGYTF,TGTGCCACCAGCAGACCGGGATTTAACTATGGCTACACCTTC
15,NA,NA,TRBV5-1,TRBJ1-4,CASSLEGRGREKLFF,TGCGCCAGCAGCTTGGAGGGCAGGGGAAGAGAAAAACTGTTTTTT
15,NA,NA,TRBV6-6,TRBJ1-3,CASRNRDLSGNTIYF,TGTGCCAGCAGAAACAGGGACCTCTCTGGAAACACCATATATTTT
15,TRBD1,few,TRBV5-1,TRBJ2-1,CASSLGGTGGTEQFF,TGCGCCAGCAGCTTAGGTGGGACAGGGGGCACTGAGCAGTTCTTC
16,TRBD1,few,TRBV7-8,TRBJ1-2,CASSLPQQGVGYGYTF,TGTGCCAGCAGCTTACCCCAACAGGGGGTGGGCTATGGCTACACCTTC
15,TRBD1,few,TRBV9,TRBJ1-2,CASSVEPGGGYGYTF,TGTGCCAGCAGCGTAGAGCCAGGGGGGGGCTATGGCTACACCTTC
15,NA,NA,TRBV2,TRBJ2-7,CAVGKSRGPTYEQYF,TGTGCCGTAGGAAAGTCCAGGGGACCTACCTACGAGCAGTACTTC
18,NA,few,TRBV4-1,TRBJ2-1,CASSQDLGRTGPYNEQFF,TGCGCCAGCAGCCAAGATCTAGGTAGGACGGGCCCCTACAATGAGCAGTTCTTC
14,TRBD1,few,TRBV7-3,TRBJ2-5,CASSPRQGSETQYF,TGTGCCAGCAGCCCCCGACAGGGGAGCGAGACCCAGTACTTC
13,NA,few,TRBV4-1,TRBJ2-6,CASSQVGANVLTF,TGCGCCAGCAGCCAAGTCGGGGCCAACGTCCTGACTTTC
14,NA,medium-sized,TRBV6-5,TRBJ2-7,CASSYGQGSGEQYF,TGTGCCAGCAGTTATGGCCAGGGGAGCGGCGAGCAGTACTTC
16,NA,NA,TRBV5-5,TRBJ2-5,CASSFQIAGRRETQYF,TGTGCCAGCAGCTTCCAAATCGCGGGGCGCAGGGAGACCCAGTACTTC